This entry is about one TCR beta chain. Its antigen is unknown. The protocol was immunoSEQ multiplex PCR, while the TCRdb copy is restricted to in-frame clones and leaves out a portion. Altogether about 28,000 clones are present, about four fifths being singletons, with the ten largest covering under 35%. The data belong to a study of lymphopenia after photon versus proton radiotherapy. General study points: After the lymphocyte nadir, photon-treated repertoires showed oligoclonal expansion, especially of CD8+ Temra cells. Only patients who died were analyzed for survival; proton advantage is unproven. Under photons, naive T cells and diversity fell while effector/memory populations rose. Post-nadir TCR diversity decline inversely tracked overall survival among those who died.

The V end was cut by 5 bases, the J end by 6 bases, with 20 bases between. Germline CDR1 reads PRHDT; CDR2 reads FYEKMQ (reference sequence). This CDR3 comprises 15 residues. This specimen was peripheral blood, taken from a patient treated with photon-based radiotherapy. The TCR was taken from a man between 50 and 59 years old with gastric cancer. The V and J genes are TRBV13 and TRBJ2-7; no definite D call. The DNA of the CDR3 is TGTGCCAGCAGCATCCCCTCAGGCGGCGGCGCCGAGCAGTACTTC. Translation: CASSIPSGGGAEQYF.